This T cell receptor (beta chain) was identified in a study of T cells in localized non-small cell lung cancer. The CDR3 consists of 15 residues. The V gene lost 2 bases and the J gene lost 4 bases, with 14 bases spanning the gap. In germline, CDR1 is LNHDA, CDR2 SQIVND (reference sequence). Produced via immunoSEQ multiplex PCR; TCRdb's table is partial and in-frame only. The table lists about 3,700 clones, more than 20% of them singletons, with over 7.5% in the top ten. Study-wide points: Among the tissues sampled, uninvolved adjacent lung had the highest T cell clonality, above tumor.

In this sample, this clone turned up once. Its cognate antigen is unknown. This clonotype originated in a woman aged 35 to 70 with stage I lung adenocarcinoma. V and J are TRBV19 and TRBJ1-2, with TRBD1 as a possible D gene (6 bases). Sequences were derived from lung tumor tissue, sampled before any cancer treatment. The CDR3 reads CASSISRGQLYGYTF. The CDR3 bases are TGTGCCAGTAGTATAAGTAGGGGACAACTCTATGGCTACACCTTC.